The subject of this entry is one T cell receptor beta chain. Antigen specificity is unknown. Germline CDR1 is ENHRY and CDR2 is SYGVKD. The CDR3 spans 13 residues. The V and J ends lost 7 bases and 3 bases, in that order; junction bases with no gene match: 6. A sample-barcoded 5' primer and a J-beta primer mix were used in a second PCR of roughly 6 to 12 cycles. MiXCR, run by TCRdb on the 5' RACE reads, gives a single entry per CDR3 protein. This table has around 1.5 million distinct CDR3 sequences, roughly 64% appearing once. The sample originates from a study of blood T cells in healthy people across ages. Study-wide results and limits: CMV infection status of these donors was not known. TCR beta diversity, measured per million T cells, fell in a roughly linear way with age. A conclusive naive versus antigen-experienced comparison was prevented by the unsorted PBMCs.

The V and J genes are TRBV10-3 and TRBJ2-7, with 7 positions matching TRBD1. The source is a man between 18 and 35 years old in good health. The sequencing sample was made of blood. CDR3 DNA: TGTGCCATCAATCCGGGACAGAACTACGAGCAGTACTTC. Translating gives CAINPGQNYEQYF.